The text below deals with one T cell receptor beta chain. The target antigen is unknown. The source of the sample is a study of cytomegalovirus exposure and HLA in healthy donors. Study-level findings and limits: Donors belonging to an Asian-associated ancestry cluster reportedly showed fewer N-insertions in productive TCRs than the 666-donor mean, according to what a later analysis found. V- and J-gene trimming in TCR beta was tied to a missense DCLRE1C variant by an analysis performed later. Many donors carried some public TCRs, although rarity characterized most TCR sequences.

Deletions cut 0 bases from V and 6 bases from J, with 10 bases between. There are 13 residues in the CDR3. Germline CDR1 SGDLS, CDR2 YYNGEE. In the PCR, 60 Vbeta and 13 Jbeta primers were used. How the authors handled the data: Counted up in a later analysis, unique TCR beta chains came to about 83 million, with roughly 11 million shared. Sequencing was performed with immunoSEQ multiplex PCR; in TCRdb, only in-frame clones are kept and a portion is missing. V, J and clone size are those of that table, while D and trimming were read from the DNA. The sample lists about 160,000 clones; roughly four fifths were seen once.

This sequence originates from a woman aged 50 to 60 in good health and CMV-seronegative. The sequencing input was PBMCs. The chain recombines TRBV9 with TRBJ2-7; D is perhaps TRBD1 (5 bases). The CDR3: CASSVDRTSEQYF. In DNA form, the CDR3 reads TGTGCCAGCAGCGTAGATAGGACAAGCGAGCAGTACTTC.